Listed below are T cell receptor beta chains from one sample, sequenced in a study of blood T cell repertoires in COVID-19. Profiled with immunoSEQ multiplex PCR; TCRdb holds only in-frame clones, not every one. The profile shows over 250,000 clones, roughly 80% of them singletons. Sequenced material: PBMCs or T cells enriched from blood (not recorded which). The receptor source for this set is a man in his forties who had been exposed to COVID-19. Both conserved end residues are part of each CDR3. D genes are given only for firm matches. Expanded clones are given a class, and other clones once, few, many or no size at all.

clone size	V gene	J gene	D gene	CDR3 DNA	CDR3 protein
-	TRBV9	TRBJ2-3	-	TGTGCCAGCAGCGTAGGAAGTAGGGGGGGGAGGATTTCCGATACGCAGTATTTT	CASSVGSRGGRISDTQYF
-	TRBV6-5	TRBJ2-2	-	TGTGCCAGCAAGAGGGGGGAGCTGTTTTTT	CASKRGELFF
-	TRBV29-1	TRBJ1-1	TRBD1	TGCAGCGCCCGGACAGGGCGTAACACTGAAGCTTTCTTT	CSARTGRNTEAFF
-	TRBV11-2	TRBJ2-7	TRBD1	TGTGCCAGCAGCCGTAACCGGGACAGGGATTACGAGCAGTACTTC	CASSRNRDRDYEQYF
-	TRBV30	TRBJ1-2	-	TGTGCCTGGAGTGTTGACACTAACTATGGCTACACCTTC	CAWSVDTNYGYTF
-	TRBV19	TRBJ2-3	-	TGTGCCAGTACCCAAGGGCAGGGAGGTACAGATACGCAGTATTTT	CASTQGQGGTDTQYF
-	TRBV6-5	TRBJ1-2	-	TGTGCCAGCAGTTACTCGAGGGGGGGTGGTGGCTATGGCTACACCTTC	CASSYSRGGGGYGYTF
-	TRBV5-5	TRBJ2-1	TRBD2	TGTGCCAGCAGCTGGAGGGTAGCGGGAGGGCCATTCCATGAGCAGTTCTTC	CASSWRVAGGPFHEQFF
-	TRBV6-5	TRBJ2-1	-	TGTGCCAGCAGTTACTACAGGACTATCAATGAGCAGTTCTTC	CASSYYRTINEQFF
-	TRBV18	TRBJ1-1	-	TGTGCCAGCTCAAACGATGGGGGGATGAACACTGAAGCTTTCTTT	CASSNDGGMNTEAFF
-	TRBV9	TRBJ2-5	-	TGTGCCAGCAGCGTAGCTCGGCAGGGAGGAGTGGAGACCCAGTACTTC	CASSVARQGGVETQYF
-	TRBV13	TRBJ2-7	TRBD2	TGTGCCAGCAGCTTAGATGTAGCGGGAGGGCCATCCGAGCAGTACTTC	CASSLDVAGGPSEQYF
-	TRBV5-6	TRBJ2-3	TRBD2	TGTGCCAGCAGCCAAGGACTAGCGGGAGGGCCAGATACGCAGTATTTT	CASSQGLAGGPDTQYF
once	TRBV6-5	TRBJ1-2	-	TGTGCCAGCAGGCTGGGGGGTGTGAACTATGGCTACACCTTC	CASRLGGVNYGYTF